This T cell receptor (beta chain) came from a study of shared clonotypes between healthy human individuals. Study context: Each donor had three CD4 naive, three CD4 memory, two CD8 naive and one CD8 memory plate. Study results and limitations: The authors expected sequencing depth to affect clonotype sharing among donors. Clonotypes not shared had lower generation probabilities than those common to all four donors.

Germline CDR1 and CDR2: LNHDA and SQIVND (reference sequence). CDR3 length: 14 amino acids. The V end was cut by 5 bases, the J end by 0 bases, with 8 bases between. TCRdb's table, derived via immunoSEQ multiplex PCR, lists solely in-frame clones and lacks some. The sample includes under 2.5 million clones, under 95% seen only once; the top ten take around 0.4%. This clone showed up just once. What it recognizes is unknown. Healthy adults negative for HIV, lacking recent acute infections or vaccinations, served as donors. Material for sequencing was naive CD4+ T cells from PBMCs. Subset specified: CD45RA+ positively selected. This sequence joins TRBV19 and TRBJ2-1, with a tentative D call TRBD2 (6 bases). The source is a man aged 18 to 35 in good health. Some clones in this sample may be carry-over from other donors' samples. The CDR3 coding sequence is TGTGCCAGTAGTTGGCGGGACTCCTACAATGAGCAGTTCTTC. Protein product: CASSWRDSYNEQFF.